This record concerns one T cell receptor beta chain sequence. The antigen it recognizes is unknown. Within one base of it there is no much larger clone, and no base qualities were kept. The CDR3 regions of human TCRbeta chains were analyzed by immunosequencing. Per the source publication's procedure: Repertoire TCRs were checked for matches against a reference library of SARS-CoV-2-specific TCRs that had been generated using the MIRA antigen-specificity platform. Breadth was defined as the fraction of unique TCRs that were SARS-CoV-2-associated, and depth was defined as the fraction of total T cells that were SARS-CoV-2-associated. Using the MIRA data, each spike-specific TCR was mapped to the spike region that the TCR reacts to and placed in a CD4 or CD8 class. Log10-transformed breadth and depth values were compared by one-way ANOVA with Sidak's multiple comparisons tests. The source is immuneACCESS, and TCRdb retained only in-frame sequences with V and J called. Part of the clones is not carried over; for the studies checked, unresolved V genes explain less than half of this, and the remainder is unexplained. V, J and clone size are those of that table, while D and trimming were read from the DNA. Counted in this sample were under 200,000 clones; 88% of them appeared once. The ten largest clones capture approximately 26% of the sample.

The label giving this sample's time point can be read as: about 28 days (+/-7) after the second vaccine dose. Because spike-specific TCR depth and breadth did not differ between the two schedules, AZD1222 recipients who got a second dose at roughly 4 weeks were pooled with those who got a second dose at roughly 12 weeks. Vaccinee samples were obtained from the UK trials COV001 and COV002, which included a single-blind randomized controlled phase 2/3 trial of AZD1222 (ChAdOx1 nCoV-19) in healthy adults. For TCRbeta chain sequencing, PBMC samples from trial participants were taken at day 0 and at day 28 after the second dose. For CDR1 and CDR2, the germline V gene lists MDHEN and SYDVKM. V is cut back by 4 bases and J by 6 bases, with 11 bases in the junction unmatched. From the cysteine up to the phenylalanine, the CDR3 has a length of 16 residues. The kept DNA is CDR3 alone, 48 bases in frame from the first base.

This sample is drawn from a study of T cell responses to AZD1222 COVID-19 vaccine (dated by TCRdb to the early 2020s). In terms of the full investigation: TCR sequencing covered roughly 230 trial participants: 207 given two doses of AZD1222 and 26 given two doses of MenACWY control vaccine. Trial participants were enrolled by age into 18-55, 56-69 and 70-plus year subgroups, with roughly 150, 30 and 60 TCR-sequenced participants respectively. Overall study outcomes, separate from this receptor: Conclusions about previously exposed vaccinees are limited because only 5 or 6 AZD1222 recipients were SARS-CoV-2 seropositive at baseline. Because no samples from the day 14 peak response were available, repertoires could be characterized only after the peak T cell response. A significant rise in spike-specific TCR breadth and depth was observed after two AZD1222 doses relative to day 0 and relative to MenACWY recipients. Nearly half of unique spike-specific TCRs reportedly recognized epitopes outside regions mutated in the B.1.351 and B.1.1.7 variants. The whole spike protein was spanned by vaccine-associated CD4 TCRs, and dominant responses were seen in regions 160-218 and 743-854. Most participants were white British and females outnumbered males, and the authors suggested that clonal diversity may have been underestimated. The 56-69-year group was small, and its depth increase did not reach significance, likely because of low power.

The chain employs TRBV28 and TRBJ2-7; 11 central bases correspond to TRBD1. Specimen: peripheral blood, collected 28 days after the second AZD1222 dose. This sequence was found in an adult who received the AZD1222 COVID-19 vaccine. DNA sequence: TGTGCCAGCAGTTACCACCGGGACAGGGGGGAAGGCGAGCAGTACTTC. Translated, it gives CASSYHRDRGEGEQYF.